This T cell receptor (beta chain) was found in a study of beta chain features in type 1 diabetes. Sorting with CD45RO/CCR7/CD25/CD127/CD95/CD27 yielded naive, central memory, regulatory and stem-like memory CD4+ cells. Notes on the study in general: For cells with high TCR expression, cDNA sequencing could yield over-representation. Fewer junction insertions and more nucleotide deletions appeared in type 1 diabetes patients. A moderate, significant TCRB CDR3 shortening appeared in type 1 diabetes across four CD4+ subsets.

Germline CDR1 and CDR2: SQVTM and ANQGSEA. The CDR3 extends over 12 amino acids. The V end lost 3 bases, the J end lost 4 bases, and 8 bases lay between the germline ends. This clone was counted only a few times. Its matching antigen is unknown. The sequenced template was cDNA made from the entire isolated RNA. TCRdb keeps only in-frame clones here, not all; method: immunoSEQ multiplex PCR. The sample lists approximately 380,000 clones, around 15% occurring once. The sequence was obtained from a woman between 18 and 29 years old in good health. The chain has TRBV29-1 and TRBJ2-3; no definite D call. The sample consisted of naive CD4+ T cells from blood. In nucleotides, the CDR3 is TGCAGCGTTGAGTTCCATGCAGATACGCAGTATTTT. Protein sequence: CSVEFHADTQYF.